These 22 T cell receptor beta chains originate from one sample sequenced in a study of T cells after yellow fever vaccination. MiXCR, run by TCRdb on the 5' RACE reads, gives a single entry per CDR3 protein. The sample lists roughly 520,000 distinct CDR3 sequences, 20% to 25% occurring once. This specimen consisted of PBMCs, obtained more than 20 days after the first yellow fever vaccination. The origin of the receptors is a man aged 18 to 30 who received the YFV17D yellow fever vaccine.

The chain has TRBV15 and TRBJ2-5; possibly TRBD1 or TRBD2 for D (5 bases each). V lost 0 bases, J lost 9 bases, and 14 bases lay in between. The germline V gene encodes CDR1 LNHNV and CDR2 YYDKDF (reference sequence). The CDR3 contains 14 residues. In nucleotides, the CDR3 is TGTGCCACCAGCAGAGATATCTTCCGGGGACCCCAGTACTTC. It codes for CATSRDIFRGPQYF. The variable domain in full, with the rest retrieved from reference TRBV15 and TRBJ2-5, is DAMVIQNPRYQVTQFGKPVTLSCSQTLNHNVMYWYQQKSSQAPKLLFHYYDKDFNNEADTPDNFQSRRPNTSFCFLDIRSPGLGDTAMYLCATSRDIFRGPQYFGPGTRLLVL.

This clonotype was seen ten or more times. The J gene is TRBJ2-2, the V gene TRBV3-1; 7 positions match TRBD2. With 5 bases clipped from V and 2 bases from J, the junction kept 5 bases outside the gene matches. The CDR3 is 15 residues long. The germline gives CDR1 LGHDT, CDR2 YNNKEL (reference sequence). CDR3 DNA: TGTGCCAGCAGCTCCGGGACTACTAACACCGGGGAGCTGTTTTTT. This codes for CASSSGTTNTGELFF.

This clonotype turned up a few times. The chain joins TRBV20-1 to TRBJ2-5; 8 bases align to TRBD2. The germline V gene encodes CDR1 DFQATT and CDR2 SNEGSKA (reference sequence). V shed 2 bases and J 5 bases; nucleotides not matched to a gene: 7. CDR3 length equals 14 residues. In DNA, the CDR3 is TGCAGTGCTAGAAACGCGGGGGGCGGGGAGACCCAGTACTTC. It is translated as CSARNAGGGETQYF.

CDR3 DNA sequence: TGTGCCAGCAGTTTAGGAGGCTGGTACGCGACTAGCTCCTACGAGCAGTACTTC. Its protein product is CASSLGGWYATSSYEQYF. The chain carries TRBV12-3 or TRBV12-4 and TRBJ2-7; TRBD2 might be the D (6 bases). V shed 1 base and J shed 0 bases, with 19 bases lying between them. The CDR3 loop spans 18 amino acids.

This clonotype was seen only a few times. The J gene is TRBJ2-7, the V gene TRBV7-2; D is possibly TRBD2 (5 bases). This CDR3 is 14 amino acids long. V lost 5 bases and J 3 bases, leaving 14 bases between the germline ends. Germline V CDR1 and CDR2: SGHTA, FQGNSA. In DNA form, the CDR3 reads TGTGCCAGCAGCACCAGCGGCCTCAACTACGAGCAGTACGTC. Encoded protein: CASSTSGLNYEQYV.

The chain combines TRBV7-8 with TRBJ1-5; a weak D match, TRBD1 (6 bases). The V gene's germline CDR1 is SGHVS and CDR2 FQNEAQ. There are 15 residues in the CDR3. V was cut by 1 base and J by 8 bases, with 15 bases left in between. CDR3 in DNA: TGTGCCAGCAGCTTAGTCCGGACAGCGGACAAGCCCCAGCATTTT. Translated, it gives CASSLVRTADKPQHF.

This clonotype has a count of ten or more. CDR3 sequence: CASSLDHLSLNTGELFF. The DNA of the CDR3 is TGTGCCAGCAGCTTAGATCACTTGAGCCTAAACACCGGGGAGCTGTTTTTT. V gene TRBV11-2 combines with J gene TRBJ2-2; D ambiguous. CDR3 length: 17 residues. The germline V gene has CDR1 SGHAT and CDR2 FQNNGV. V was pared by 0 bases and J by 2 bases, with 13 bases between.

In DNA form, the CDR3 reads TGCGCCAGCAGCCAAGTTCCGACAGGGACCTTTTTAAACTACAATGAGCAGTTCTTC. It translates to CASSQVPTGTFLNYNEQFF. The chain is built from TRBV4-1 and TRBJ2-1, with 7 nucleotides matching TRBD1. From germline, CDR1 is MGHRA and CDR2 YSYEKL. CDR3 length equals 19 residues. V shed 1 base, J shed 3 bases, and the junction held 15 bases outside the gene matches.

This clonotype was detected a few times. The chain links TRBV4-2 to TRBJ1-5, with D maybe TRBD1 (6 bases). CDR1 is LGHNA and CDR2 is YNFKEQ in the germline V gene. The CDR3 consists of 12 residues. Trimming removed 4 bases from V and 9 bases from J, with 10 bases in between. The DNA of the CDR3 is TGTGCCAGCAGCCCAGGGGAAGGGCCCCAGCATTTT. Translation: CASSPGEGPQHF.

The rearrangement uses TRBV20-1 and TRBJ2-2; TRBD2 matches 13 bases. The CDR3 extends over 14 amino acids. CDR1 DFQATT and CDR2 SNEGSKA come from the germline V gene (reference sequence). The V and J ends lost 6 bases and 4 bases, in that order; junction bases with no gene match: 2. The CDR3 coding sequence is TGCAGTGCCACTAGCGGGGGGGCCACCGGGGAGCTGTTTTTT. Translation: CSATSGGATGELFF.

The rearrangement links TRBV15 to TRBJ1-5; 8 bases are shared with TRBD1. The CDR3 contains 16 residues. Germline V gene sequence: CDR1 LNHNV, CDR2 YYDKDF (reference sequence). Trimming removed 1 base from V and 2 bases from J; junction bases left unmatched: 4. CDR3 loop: CATSRGTGYGNQPQHF. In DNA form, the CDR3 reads TGTGCCACCAGCAGAGGGACAGGGTATGGCAATCAGCCCCAGCATTTT.

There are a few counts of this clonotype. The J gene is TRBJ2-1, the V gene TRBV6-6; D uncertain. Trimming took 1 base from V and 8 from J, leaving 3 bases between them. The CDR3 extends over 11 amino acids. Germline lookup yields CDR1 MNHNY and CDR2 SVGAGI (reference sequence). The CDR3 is CASSYFDEQFF. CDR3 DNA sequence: TGTGCCAGCAGTTACTTCGATGAGCAGTTCTTC.

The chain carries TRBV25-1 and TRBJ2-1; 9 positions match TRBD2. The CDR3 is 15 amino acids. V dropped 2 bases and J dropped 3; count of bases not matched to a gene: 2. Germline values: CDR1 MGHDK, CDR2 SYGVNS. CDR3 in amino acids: CASSEPSGVYNEQFF. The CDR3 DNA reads TGTGCCAGCAGTGAACCTAGCGGGGTCTACAATGAGCAGTTCTTC.

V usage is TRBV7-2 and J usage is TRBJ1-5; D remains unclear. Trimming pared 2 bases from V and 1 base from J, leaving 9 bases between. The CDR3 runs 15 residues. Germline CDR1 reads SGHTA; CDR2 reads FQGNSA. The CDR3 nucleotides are TGTGCCAGCAGCTTATTAGCAGACAGCAATCAGCCCCAGCATTTT. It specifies CASSLLADSNQPQHF.

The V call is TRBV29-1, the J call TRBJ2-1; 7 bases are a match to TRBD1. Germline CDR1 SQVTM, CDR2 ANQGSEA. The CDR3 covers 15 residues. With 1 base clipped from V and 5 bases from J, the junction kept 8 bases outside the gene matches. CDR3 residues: CSVEGTGTDHNEQFF. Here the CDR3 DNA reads TGCAGCGTTGAAGGGACCGGGACAGATCACAATGAGCAGTTCTTC.

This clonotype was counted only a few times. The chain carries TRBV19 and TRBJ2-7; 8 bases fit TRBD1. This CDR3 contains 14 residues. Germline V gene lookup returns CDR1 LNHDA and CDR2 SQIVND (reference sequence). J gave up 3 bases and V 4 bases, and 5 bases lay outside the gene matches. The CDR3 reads CASSTRQGNYEQYF. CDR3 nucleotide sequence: TGTGCCAGTAGTACGAGACAGGGGAACTACGAGCAGTACTTC.

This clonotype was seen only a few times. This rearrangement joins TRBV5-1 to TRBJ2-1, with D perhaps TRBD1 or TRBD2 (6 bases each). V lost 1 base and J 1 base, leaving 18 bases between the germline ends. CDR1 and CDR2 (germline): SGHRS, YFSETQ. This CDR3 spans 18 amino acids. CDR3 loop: CASSLTGTRGWSYNEQFF. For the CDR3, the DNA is TGCGCCAGCAGCTTGACAGGGACTCGAGGATGGTCCTACAATGAGCAGTTCTTC.

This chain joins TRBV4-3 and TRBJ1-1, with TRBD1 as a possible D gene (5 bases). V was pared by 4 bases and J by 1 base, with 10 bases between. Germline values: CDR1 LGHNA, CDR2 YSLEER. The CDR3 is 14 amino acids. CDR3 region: CASSPRGSNTEAFF. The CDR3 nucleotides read TGCGCCAGCAGCCCAAGGGGATCGAACACTGAAGCTTTCTTT.

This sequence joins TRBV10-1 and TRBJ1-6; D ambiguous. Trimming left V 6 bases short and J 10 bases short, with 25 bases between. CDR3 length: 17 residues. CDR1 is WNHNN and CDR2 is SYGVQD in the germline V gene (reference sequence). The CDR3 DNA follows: TGCGCCAGCAGAGCGGGCACCCGCAAAGGTCTGCGATCACCCCTCCACTTT. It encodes CASRAGTRKGLRSPLHF.

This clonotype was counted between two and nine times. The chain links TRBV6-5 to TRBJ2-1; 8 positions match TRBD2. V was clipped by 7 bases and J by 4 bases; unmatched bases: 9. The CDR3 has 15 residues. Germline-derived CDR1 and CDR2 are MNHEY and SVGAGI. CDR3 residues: CASTMSGGDYNEQFF. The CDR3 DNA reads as TGTGCCAGCACCATGAGCGGGGGAGATTACAATGAGCAGTTCTTC.

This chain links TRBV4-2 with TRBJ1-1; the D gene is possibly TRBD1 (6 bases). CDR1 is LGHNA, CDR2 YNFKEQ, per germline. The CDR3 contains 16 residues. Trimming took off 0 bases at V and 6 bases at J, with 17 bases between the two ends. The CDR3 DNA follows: TGTGCCAGCAGCCAAGAGGGGGGGGGCCTAATCTCTGAAGCTTTCTTT. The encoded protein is CASSQEGGGLISEAFF.

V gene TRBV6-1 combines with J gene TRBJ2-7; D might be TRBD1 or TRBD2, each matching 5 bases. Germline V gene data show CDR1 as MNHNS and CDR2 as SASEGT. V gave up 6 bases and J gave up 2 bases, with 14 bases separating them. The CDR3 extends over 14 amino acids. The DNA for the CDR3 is TGTGCCAGCAGATGGGGACGGCAAGCCTACGAGCAGTACTTC. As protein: CASRWGRQAYEQYF.